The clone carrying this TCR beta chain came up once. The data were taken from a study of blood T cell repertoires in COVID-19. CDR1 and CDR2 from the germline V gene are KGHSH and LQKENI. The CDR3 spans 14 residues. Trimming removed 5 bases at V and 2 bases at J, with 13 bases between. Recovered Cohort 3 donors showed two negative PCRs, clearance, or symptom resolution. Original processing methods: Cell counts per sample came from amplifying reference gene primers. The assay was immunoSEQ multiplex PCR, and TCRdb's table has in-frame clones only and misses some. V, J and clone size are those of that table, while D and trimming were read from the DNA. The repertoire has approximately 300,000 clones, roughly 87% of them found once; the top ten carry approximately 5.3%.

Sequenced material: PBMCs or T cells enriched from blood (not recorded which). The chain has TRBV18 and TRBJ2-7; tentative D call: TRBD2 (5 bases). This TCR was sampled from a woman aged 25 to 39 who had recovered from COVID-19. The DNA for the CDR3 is TGTGCCAGCTCAGAGGGCTGGAATACCTACGAGCAGTACTTC. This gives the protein CASSEGWNTYEQYF.